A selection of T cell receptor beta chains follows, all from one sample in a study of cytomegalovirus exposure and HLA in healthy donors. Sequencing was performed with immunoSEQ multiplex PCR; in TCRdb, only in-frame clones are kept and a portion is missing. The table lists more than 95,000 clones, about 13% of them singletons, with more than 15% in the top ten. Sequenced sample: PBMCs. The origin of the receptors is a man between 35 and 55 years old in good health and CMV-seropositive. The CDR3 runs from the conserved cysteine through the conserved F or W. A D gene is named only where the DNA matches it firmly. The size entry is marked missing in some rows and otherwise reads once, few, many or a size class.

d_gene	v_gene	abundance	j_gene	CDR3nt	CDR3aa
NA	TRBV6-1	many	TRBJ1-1	TGTGCCCTCGTCGGGGATCGCACTGAAGCTTTCTTT	CALVGDRTEAFF
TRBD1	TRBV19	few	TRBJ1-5	TGTGCCAGTAGTATCGCCGGACAGGGGTTTAATCAGCCCCAGCATTTT	CASSIAGQGFNQPQHF
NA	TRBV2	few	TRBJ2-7	TGTGCCAGCAGAAGCCCCGGGAGTTGGTACGAGCAGTACTTC	CASRSPGSWYEQYF
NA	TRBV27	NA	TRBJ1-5	TGTGCCAGCAGTTTAGGAGGGTGGGGCAATCAGCCCCAGCATTTT	CASSLGGWGNQPQHF
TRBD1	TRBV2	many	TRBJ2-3	TGTGCCAGCAGTGATTGGACAGGGGGAAGCACAGATACGCAGTATTTT	CASSDWTGGSTDTQYF
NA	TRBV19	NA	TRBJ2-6	TGTGCCAGTGTCCGACAGGCCTCACCTGGGGCCAACGTCCTGACTTTC	CASVRQASPGANVLTF
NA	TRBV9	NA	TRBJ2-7	TGTGCCAGCAGCGAGGGACTCACCTACGAGCAGTACTTC	CASSEGLTYEQYF
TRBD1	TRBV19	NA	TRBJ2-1	TGTGCCAGTGCGCACAGGGGATTCAACAATGAGCAGTTCTTC	CASAHRGFNNEQFF
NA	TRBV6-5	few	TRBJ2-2	TGTGCCAGCAGACCCGGCGCAGGGCGCGGGGAGCTGTTTTTT	CASRPGAGRGELFF
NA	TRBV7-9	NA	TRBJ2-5	TGTGCCAGCAGCCACCTGACGGAGGAAGAGACCCAGTACTTC	CASSHLTEEETQYF
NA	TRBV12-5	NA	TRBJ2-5	TGTGCTAGTGGTTTCTCGGGGATCCAAGAGACCCAGTACTTC	CASGFSGIQETQYF
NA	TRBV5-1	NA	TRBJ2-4	TGCGCCAGCAGCTTGGGTTTAACTTTAGCCAAAAACATTCAGTACTTC	CASSLGLTLAKNIQYF
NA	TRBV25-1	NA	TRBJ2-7	TGTGCCAGCGGGGACTTTGGGACTTACGAGCAGTACTTC	CASGDFGTYEQYF
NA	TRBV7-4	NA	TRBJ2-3	TGTGCCAGCAGCTCCCCGAGGCCGGGATTCTACACAGATACGCAGTATTTT	CASSSPRPGFYTDTQYF
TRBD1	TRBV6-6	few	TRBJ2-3	TGTGCCAGCAGGTTCTGGGACAGTCCGAGGGATACGCAGTATTTT	CASRFWDSPRDTQYF
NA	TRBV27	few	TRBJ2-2	TGTGCCAGCAGTAAAACAGGCCCTCCGAACACCGGGGAGCTGTTTTTT	CASSKTGPPNTGELFF
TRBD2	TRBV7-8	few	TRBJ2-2	TGTGCCAGCAGCGGGCTAGCGGGAGTGGGGACCGGGGAGCTGTTTTTT	CASSGLAGVGTGELFF
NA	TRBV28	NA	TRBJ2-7	TGTGCCAGCAGTTTAGTCTCCCACGAGCAGTACTTC	CASSLVSHEQYF
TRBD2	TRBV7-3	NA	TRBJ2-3	TGTGCCAGCAGCACCGGACTAGCGGGAAGCACAGATACGCAGTATTTT	CASSTGLAGSTDTQYF
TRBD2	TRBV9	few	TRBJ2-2	TGTGCCAGCAGTGGGACTAGCGGGACCGGGGAGCTGTTTTTT	CASSGTSGTGELFF
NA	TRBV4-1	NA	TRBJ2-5	TGCGCCAGCAGCCAAGGGGACCAGGGGCATGGAGAGACCCAGTACTTC	CASSQGDQGHGETQYF
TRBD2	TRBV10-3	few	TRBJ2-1	TGTGCCATCAGGTCCGCGGAGCGGGGCAATGAGCAGTTCTTC	CAIRSAERGNEQFF
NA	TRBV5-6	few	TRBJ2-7	TGTGCCAGCAGCTTCACCGGGACACTCTACGAGCAGTACTTC	CASSFTGTLYEQYF
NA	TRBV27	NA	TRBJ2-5	TGTGCCAGCCGCCGACCGGGGGGCGCGGAGACCCAGTACTTC	CASRRPGGAETQYF
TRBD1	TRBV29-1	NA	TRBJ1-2	TGCAGCGCTGACCCAGGGGGACGGGGCTACACCTTC	CSADPGGRGYTF
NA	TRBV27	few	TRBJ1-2	TGTGCCAGCAGTCATCCAGGGAACGGCTACACCTTC	CASSHPGNGYTF
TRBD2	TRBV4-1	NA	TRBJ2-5	TGCGCCAGCAGCCAAGCTGGAAAATCACTAGCGGGAGCGTACCAAGAGACCCAGTACTTC	CASSQAGKSLAGAYQETQYF
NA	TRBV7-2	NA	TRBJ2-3	TGTGCCAGCAGCTTAGACAAGCGGCCGACAGATACGCAGTATTTT	CASSLDKRPTDTQYF
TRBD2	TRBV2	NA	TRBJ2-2	TGTGCCAGCAGTGGGCGGGAGGGTTGGAGCACCGGGGAGCTGTTTTTT	CASSGREGWSTGELFF
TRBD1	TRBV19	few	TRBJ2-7	TGTGCCAGTAGTATGGGGACAGATTCCTACGAGCAGTACTTC	CASSMGTDSYEQYF
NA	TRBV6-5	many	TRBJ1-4	TGTGCCAGCAGTAACACCCGGGGAGAAAAACTGTTTTTT	CASSNTRGEKLFF
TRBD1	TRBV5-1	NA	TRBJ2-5	TGCGCCAGCAGCACCACAGGGGGCGGTCTCGGGACCCAGTACTTC	CASSTTGGGLGTQYF
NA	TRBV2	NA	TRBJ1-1	TGTGCCAGCAGATACCAGGGGCGAAACACTGAAGCTTTCTTT	CASRYQGRNTEAFF
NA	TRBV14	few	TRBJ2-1	TGTGCCAGCAGACGGCAGGGAAACAATGAGCAGTTCTTC	CASRRQGNNEQFF
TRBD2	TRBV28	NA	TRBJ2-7	TGTGCCAGCAGCGGGGGGGAGGAGTTAAGCTACGAGCAGTACTTC	CASSGGEELSYEQYF
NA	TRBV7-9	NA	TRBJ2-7	TGTGCCAGCAGCTTAGAAGGACTCTACGAGCAGTACTTC	CASSLEGLYEQYF
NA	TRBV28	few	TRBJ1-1	TGTGCCAGCAGTTCCCCCCCCGCTAGGGGCACTGAAGCTTTCTTT	CASSSPPARGTEAFF
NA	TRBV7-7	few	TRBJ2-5	TGTGCCAGCAGCTCGAGTCAGGGCCAAGAGACCCAGTACTTC	CASSSSQGQETQYF
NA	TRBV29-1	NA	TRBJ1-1	TGCAGCGTTGAAGTTAGCACTGAAGCTTTCTTT	CSVEVSTEAFF
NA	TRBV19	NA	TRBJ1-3	TGTGCCAGTAGTCGGACAGTTGGAAACACCATATATTTT	CASSRTVGNTIYF
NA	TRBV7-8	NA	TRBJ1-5	TGTGCCAGCAGCTTAGCGTTGAGTAGGGGAAACCAGCCCCAGCATTTT	CASSLALSRGNQPQHF
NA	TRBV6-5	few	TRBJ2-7	TGTGCCAGCAGTTACTCAGGCCGAGGCGAGCAGTACTTC	CASSYSGRGEQYF
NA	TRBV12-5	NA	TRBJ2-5	TGTGCTAGTGGATCCGGACTGGATGGTGTCCAGTACTTC	CASGSGLDGVQYF
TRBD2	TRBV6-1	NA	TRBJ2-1	TGTGCCAGCAGTGAGAGGACTAGCGGGCTCAATGAGCAGTTCTTC	CASSERTSGLNEQFF
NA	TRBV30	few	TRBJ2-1	TGTGCCTGGGGGAGGGGGGACTCCTACAATGAGCAGTTCTTC	CAWGRGDSYNEQFF
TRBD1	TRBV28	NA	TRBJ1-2	TGTGCCGCCCTTCTACAGGGGGCCGGACGGCATGGCTACACCTTC	CAALLQGAGRHGYTF
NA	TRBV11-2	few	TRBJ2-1	TGTGCCAGCAGCTTACGCCGGGATGAGCAGTTCTTC	CASSLRRDEQFF